The 22 T cell receptor beta chains in this list originate from one sample, sequenced in a study of blood T cell repertoires in COVID-19. Generated by immunoSEQ multiplex PCR, the TCRdb table keeps only in-frame clones and is missing some. This table holds about 260,000 clones, approximately 84% found once. Sequenced sample: peripheral blood. The receptors were gathered from a woman of 80 years or more with acute or convalescent COVID-19.

This clone was picked up one time. V and J are TRBV28 and TRBJ2-2; TRBD1 is a possible D gene (6 bases). CDR1 and CDR2 (germline): MDHEN, SYDVKM. The CDR3 covers 13 residues. The V gene lost 8 bases and the J gene lost 6 bases, with 13 bases spanning the gap. The DNA for the CDR3 is TGTGCCAGCCTTCGACAGGCCGCCGGGGAGCTGTTTTTT. It encodes CASLRQAAGELFF.

The chain has TRBV5-4 and TRBJ1-2; 9 bases map to TRBD1. With V trimmed by 4 bases and J by 4 bases, 8 bases remained unmatched. Per the germline V gene, CDR1 is SGHNT and CDR2 is YYREEE (reference sequence). CDR3 length: 15 residues. CDR3 sequence: CASSLTGGNPYGYTF. CDR3 sequence (DNA): TGTGCCAGCAGCCTAACAGGGGGCAACCCCTATGGCTACACCTTC.

The J gene is TRBJ2-7, the V gene TRBV11-2, with 12 bases identical to TRBD2. The germline V gene encodes CDR1 SGHAT and CDR2 FQNNGV. After removal of 5 bases from V and 4 bases from J, the junction contained 6 bases not matched to a gene. The CDR3 contains 15 residues. CDR3 in DNA: TGTGCCAGCAGCCAAACCGGGACTAGCGGGTACGAGCAGTACTTC. Amino acid sequence: CASSQTGTSGYEQYF.

The V and J genes are TRBV7-9 and TRBJ2-3; possibly TRBD2 for D (6 bases). Trimming stripped 5 bases from V and 2 bases from J, with 14 bases between. Germline-derived CDR1 and CDR2 are SEHNR and FQNEAQ (reference sequence). The CDR3 is made up of 15 amino acids. This chain's CDR3 is CASSRTTPPTDTQYF. The CDR3 region has the DNA TGTGCCAGCAGCCGGACTACCCCCCCCACAGATACGCAGTATTTT. The entire variable domain, with the rest obtained from reference TRBV7-9 and TRBJ2-3, is as follows: DTGVSQNPRHKITKRGQNVTFRCDPISEHNRLYWYRQTLGQGPEFLTYFQNEAQLEKSRLLSDRFSAERPKGSFSTLEIQRTEQGDSAMYLCASSRTTPPTDTQYFGPGTRLTVL.

The rearrangement links TRBV2 to TRBJ2-7; D uncertain. This CDR3 has 11 residues. CDR1 SNHLY and CDR2 FYNNEI come from the germline V gene. V was trimmed by 2 bases and J by 5 bases, leaving 4 bases between them. The CDR3 coding sequence is TGTGCCAGCAGTGAACGCGACGAGCAGTACTTC. It encodes CASSERDEQYF.

The gene calls are TRBV5-1 and TRBJ1-1; TRBD1 might be the D (6 bases). This CDR3 has 14 residues. Germline CDR1 SGHRS, CDR2 YFSETQ. The ends were cut back, 4 bases at V and 7 bases at J, with 17 bases in the middle. The CDR3 coding sequence is TGCGCCAGCAGCACAGGGTACGAACAAGGTGAAGCTTTCTTT. Encoded protein: CASSTGYEQGEAFF.

The V and J genes are TRBV6-6 and TRBJ2-5; 9 bases agree with TRBD2. This CDR3 region has 16 residues. CDR1 is MNHNY, CDR2 SVGAGI, per germline (reference sequence). Trimming at V came to 4 bases and at J to 2 bases, leaving 8 bases not matched to a gene. In DNA, the CDR3 is TGTGCCAGCAGTTCCTCCTTGCGGGGGGGTCAAGAGACCCAGTACTTC. Protein sequence: CASSSSLRGGQETQYF.

The V gene is TRBV5-4, the J gene TRBJ2-3; D might be TRBD2 (6 bases). CDR3 length: 14 amino acids. V lost 4 bases and J 5 bases, leaving 14 bases between the germline ends. CDR1 and CDR2 from the germline V gene are SGHNT and YYREEE (reference sequence). CDR3 in DNA: TGTGCCAGCAGCCCCCGGGACTCGGGAGATACGCAGTATTTT. Its protein product is CASSPRDSGDTQYF.

V usage is TRBV7-2 and J usage is TRBJ1-3, with D unclear. CDR3 length equals 16 residues. Trimming stripped 0 bases from V and 0 bases from J, with 9 bases between. Germline loops: CDR1 SGHTA, CDR2 FQGNSA. This CDR3 is CASSLAGGNSGNTIYF. CDR3 DNA sequence: TGTGCCAGCAGCTTAGCTGGTGGCAACTCTGGAAACACCATATATTTT.

The chain employs TRBV3-1 (or the pseudogene TRBV3-2) and TRBJ2-7; 7 nucleotides align to TRBD1. The germline CDR1 and CDR2 sequences are LGHDT and YNNKEL (reference sequence). The ends lost 0 bases at V and 0 bases at J; junction bases unmatched: 8. This CDR3 has 17 residues. CDR3 nucleotide sequence: TGTGCCAGCAGCCAAGATTGGGCCGGGACAGTCTCCTACGAGCAGTACTTC. It specifies CASSQDWAGTVSYEQYF.

The chain links TRBV7-2 to TRBJ1-1; D call uncertain. The CDR3 is 13 residues long. V was cut by 0 bases and J by 1 base, with 3 bases left in between. Looked up from germline, CDR1 is SGHTA and CDR2 is FQGNSA. DNA of the CDR3: TGTGCCAGCAGCTTAGCTCGGAACACTGAAGCTTTCTTT. Protein product: CASSLARNTEAFF.

The chain has TRBV7-9 and TRBJ1-2, with 7 positions matching TRBD1. After removal of 4 bases from V and 7 bases from J, the junction contained 15 bases not matched to a gene. The CDR3 length is 16 residues. Germline CDR1 and CDR2: SEHNR and FQNEAQ (reference sequence). The CDR3 bases are TGTGCCAGCAGCTCCACCGGACAGGCCCCTTTCCGTGGCTACACCTTC. Residues: CASSSTGQAPFRGYTF.

This chain links TRBV12-3 or TRBV12-4 with TRBJ1-3, with D unresolved. The V end lost 7 bases, the J end lost 4 bases, and 5 bases lay between the germline ends. The CDR3 spans 11 residues. This chain's CDR3 is CASNLGNTIYF. CDR3 DNA sequence: TGTGCCAGCAACCTAGGAAACACCATATATTTT.

The chain combines TRBV29-1 with TRBJ2-7; 10 bases line up with TRBD1. V was pared by 4 bases and J by 7 bases, with 4 bases of the junction left unmatched. The CDR3 is 12 residues long. Per the germline V gene, CDR1 is SQVTM and CDR2 is ANQGSEA. The CDR3 DNA reads TGCAGCGTTGGGGGACAGGGGCGGGAGCAGTACTTC. Translation: CSVGGQGREQYF.

The chain recombines TRBV6-6 with TRBJ2-7, with 7 bases matching TRBD2. In germline, CDR1 is MNHNY, CDR2 SVGAGI (reference sequence). The V and J ends lost 0 bases and 7 bases, in that order; junction bases with no gene match: 9. This CDR3 has 15 amino acids. The CDR3 bases are TGTGCCAGCAGTTACTCGATACTGGGGGAGGGGGAGCAGTACTTC. Its protein is CASSYSILGEGEQYF.

This sequence joins TRBV7-9 and TRBJ1-4; 12 nucleotides align to TRBD1. CDR3 length equals 15 residues. The ends lost 6 bases at V and 8 bases at J; junction bases unmatched: 7. CDR1 and CDR2 (germline): SEHNR, FQNEAQ (reference sequence). The CDR3 loop is CASSTGTGGLEKLFF. The CDR3 region has the DNA TGTGCCAGCAGTACCGGGACAGGGGGCTTGGAAAAACTGTTTTTT.

The chain recombines TRBV5-1 with TRBJ2-3; 13 bases agree with TRBD2. CDR3 length: 15 amino acids. Losses at the gene ends were 4 bases for V and 4 bases for J; bases not matched to a gene: 3. Germline assignment: CDR1 SGHRS and CDR2 YFSETQ. The CDR3 nucleotides are TGCGCCAGCAGCACCGGACTAGCGGGGGCAGATACGCAGTATTTT. Translating gives CASSTGLAGADTQYF.

This clone was picked up a small number of times. The chain joins TRBV2 to TRBJ2-1; a possible D gene is TRBD2 (6 bases). The V and J ends lost 6 bases and 0 bases respectively, with 12 bases between them. This CDR3 has 15 residues. The V gene's germline CDR1 is SNHLY and CDR2 FYNNEI. The CDR3 protein is CASRKGLISYNEQFF. The CDR3 DNA is TGTGCCAGCAGAAAGGGACTTATCTCCTACAATGAGCAGTTCTTC.

The genes are TRBV28 and TRBJ2-7; 10 bases match TRBD1. The germline CDR1 and CDR2 sequences are MDHEN and SYDVKM. The V gene end was trimmed by 6 bases and the J gene end by 10 bases; junction bases not matched to a gene: 9. The CDR3 is 13 residues long. CDR3 DNA: TGTGCCAGCAGGTTGAGACAGGGGGCGCTTCAGTACTTC. It translates to CASRLRQGALQYF. Drawing the rest from reference TRBV28 and TRBJ2-7, the complete variable domain is DVKVTQSSRYLVKRTGEKVFLECVQDMDHENMFWYRQDPGLGLRLIYFSYDVKMKEKGDIPEGYSVSREKKERFSLILESASTNQTSMYLCASRLRQGALQYFGPGTRLTVT.

This chain links TRBV7-2 with TRBJ2-7; possible D gene TRBD1, 6 bases. This CDR3 spans 17 amino acids. The germline gives CDR1 SGHTA, CDR2 FQGNSA. Deletions cut 2 bases from V and 4 bases from J, with 21 bases between. The DNA of the CDR3 is TGTGCCAGCAGCTTAAACAGGGTCCACCCTCTAAGTTACGAGCAGTACTTC. Translated: CASSLNRVHPLSYEQYF.

V usage is TRBV2 and J usage is TRBJ2-7; D might be TRBD2 (7 bases). CDR3 length: 14 amino acids. Trimming took off 7 bases at V and 3 bases at J, with 16 bases between the two ends. CDR1 is SNHLY, CDR2 FYNNEI, per germline. The CDR3 sequence: CASIITRGGYEQYF. The CDR3 region has the DNA TGTGCCAGCATTATTACAAGGGGGGGCTACGAGCAGTACTTC.

This clone appeared a single time. The junction departs from the called germline gene at one end, perhaps through a read error. The rearrangement joins TRBV28 to TRBJ1-5; a weak D match, TRBD1 (5 bases). Germline V gene data show CDR1 as MDHEN and CDR2 as SYDVKM. The CDR3 loop spans 15 amino acids. CDR3 sequence (DNA): TGTGCCAGCAGTTTTGCCGGGACTCAAAATCGGCCCCAGCATTTT. Translation gives CASSFAGTQNRPQHF.